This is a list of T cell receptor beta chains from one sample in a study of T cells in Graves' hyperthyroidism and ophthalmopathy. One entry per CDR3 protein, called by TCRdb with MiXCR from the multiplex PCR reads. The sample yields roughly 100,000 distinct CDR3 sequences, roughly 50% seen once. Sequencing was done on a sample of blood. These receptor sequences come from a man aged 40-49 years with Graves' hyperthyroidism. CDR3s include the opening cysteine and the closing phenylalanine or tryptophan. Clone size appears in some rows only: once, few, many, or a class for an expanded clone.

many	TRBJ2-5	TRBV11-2	CASSLDRRGHFQETQYF
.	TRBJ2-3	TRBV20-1	CSARAGGRDTQYF
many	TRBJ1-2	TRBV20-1	CSASQAGGFGYGYTF
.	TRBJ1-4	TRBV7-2	CASSLETGPTCDEKLFF
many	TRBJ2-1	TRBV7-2	CASTRDTGYYNEQFF
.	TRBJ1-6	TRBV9	CASSGADSSYNSPLHF
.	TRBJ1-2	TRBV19	CASSIAGTRGYTF
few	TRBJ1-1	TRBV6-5	CASSFGQGVSNTEAFF
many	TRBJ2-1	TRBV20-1	CSASWYEGFNEQFF
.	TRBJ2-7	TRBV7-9	CASSSTGTSYEQYF
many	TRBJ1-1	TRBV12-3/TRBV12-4	CASSFGAENTEAFF
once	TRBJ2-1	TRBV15	CATSSKIEAYNEQFF
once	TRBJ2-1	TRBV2	CTSSGVLPNEQFF
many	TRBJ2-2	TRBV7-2	CASSLDADRGGTGELFF
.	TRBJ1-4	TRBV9	CASSVDGQGDEKLFF
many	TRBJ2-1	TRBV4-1	CASSQDRGAISYNEQFF
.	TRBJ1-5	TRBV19	CASSRLAGEGERGQPQHF
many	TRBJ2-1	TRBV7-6	CASSLGTEQFF
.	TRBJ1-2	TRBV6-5	CASSLGVGTAF
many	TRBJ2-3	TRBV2	CASSDGRATDTQYF